These T cell receptor beta chains were read from a single sample in a study of cytomegalovirus exposure and HLA in healthy donors. This table comes from immunoSEQ multiplex PCR, and its TCRdb copy is limited to in-frame clones, with some not included. This table holds roughly 92,000 clones, less than 10% found once. Sequencing input: PBMCs. The receptors originated from a man aged 45-65 years in good health and CMV-seronegative. Each CDR3 is given with its conserved first and last residue. The D gene is left open where the match is weak. The size entry is marked missing in some rows and otherwise reads once, few, many or a size class.

size | J | D | V | CDR3 | DNA
few | TRBJ1-2 | TRBD1 | TRBV7-9 | CASSQEGAGGYTF | TGTGCCAGCAGTCAAGAGGGGGCTGGCGGCTACACCTTC
few | TRBJ2-7 | - | TRBV5-1 | CASSPTGGTVDEQYF | TGCGCCAGCAGCCCTACGGGAGGGACAGTCGACGAGCAGTACTTC
- | TRBJ1-4 | TRBD1 | TRBV6-6 | CASSYPGQGFEKLFF | TGTGCCAGCAGTTACCCGGGACAGGGTTTTGAAAAACTGTTTTTT
- | TRBJ1-6 | - | TRBV6-1 | CASSHRHHDSPLHF | TGTGCCAGCAGCCATCGACACCATGATTCACCCCTCCACTTT
- | TRBJ1-2 | TRBD1 | TRBV7-2 | CASSPQQGNYGYTF | TGTGCCAGCAGCCCCCAACAGGGGAACTATGGCTACACCTTC
- | TRBJ2-3 | TRBD2 | TRBV5-4 | CASSSWTSGRREDTQYF | TGTGCCAGCAGCTCTTGGACTAGCGGGAGGAGAGAAGATACGCAGTATTTT
few | TRBJ2-2 | - | TRBV10-3 | CAISESRLNTGELFF | TGTGCCATCAGTGAAAGCAGGTTAAACACCGGGGAGCTGTTTTTT
few | TRBJ2-1 | TRBD2 | TRBV5-6 | CASSPTSLRALAGYNEQFF | TGTGCCAGCAGCCCGACTTCGCTACGTGCTCTAGCGGGGTACAATGAGCAGTTCTTC
- | TRBJ2-7 | - | TRBV2 | CASRASEGGEQYF | TGTGCCAGCAGGGCTTCGGAGGGCGGCGAGCAGTACTTC
- | TRBJ2-2 | TRBD1 | TRBV5-4 | CASSLSTGGSGELFF | TGTGCCAGCAGCTTATCGACAGGGGGCTCCGGGGAGCTGTTTTTT
few | TRBJ2-3 | TRBD2 | TRBV30 | CAWTRLAGSTDTQYF | TGTGCCTGGACTAGACTAGCGGGAAGCACAGATACGCAGTATTTT
- | TRBJ2-1 | - | TRBV28 | CASSRDSYNEQFF | TGTGCCAGCAGCAGGGACTCCTACAATGAGCAGTTCTTC
few | TRBJ1-2 | - | TRBV10-3 | CAISGEKAGAGGYTF | TGTGCCATCAGTGGAGAGAAGGCGGGGGCGGGAGGCTACACCTTC
- | TRBJ1-5 | - | TRBV28 | CASSPPTGLNQPQHF | TGTGCCAGCAGTCCCCCTACAGGGCTCAATCAGCCCCAGCATTTT
few | TRBJ2-7 | TRBD2 | TRBV7-8 | CATGIAGAVYEQYF | TGTGCCACCGGGATAGCGGGGGCGGTGTACGAGCAGTACTTC
- | TRBJ1-2 | TRBD1 | TRBV7-9 | CASSLDRGDGYTF | TGTGCCAGCAGCTTAGACAGGGGTGATGGCTACACCTTC
- | TRBJ1-4 | TRBD1 | TRBV9 | CASSVLGQGGEKLFF | TGTGCCAGCAGCGTTCTAGGACAGGGAGGGGAAAAACTGTTTTTT
few | TRBJ1-2 | TRBD1 | TRBV27 | CASSLDRDYGYTF | TGTGCCAGCAGTTTGGACAGGGACTATGGCTACACCTTC
- | TRBJ1-2 | - | TRBV2 | CASSEGRAGYTF | TGTGCCAGCAGTGAAGGCAGGGCTGGCTACACCTTC
- | TRBJ2-7 | - | TRBV6-5 | CASSYSKPRSYEQYF | TGTGCCAGCAGTTACTCGAAGCCCCGGTCCTACGAGCAGTACTTC
- | TRBJ2-7 | - | TRBV7-2 | CASSPTGIGPYEQYF | TGTGCCAGCAGCCCGACGGGGATTGGCCCCTACGAGCAGTACTTC
few | TRBJ2-3 | TRBD1 | TRBV19 | CASRDRGLGTDTQYF | TGTGCCAGCAGGGACAGGGGGCTCGGGACAGATACGCAGTATTTT
- | TRBJ2-5 | - | TRBV18 | CASSLRERKETQYF | TGTGCCAGCTCACTCCGGGAACGAAAAGAGACCCAGTACTTC
few | TRBJ1-6 | - | TRBV5-4 | CASSSTTVNNSPLHF | TGTGCCAGCAGCTCCACGACAGTTAATAATTCACCCCTCCACTTT
- | TRBJ2-3 | TRBD1 | TRBV28 | CASSLGRGFRGTDTQYF | TGTGCCAGCAGTTTGGGCAGGGGGTTTAGGGGCACAGATACGCAGTATTTT
few | TRBJ2-1 | TRBD2 | TRBV6-1 | CASERESHNEQFF | TGTGCCAGTGAGCGGGAGTCCCACAATGAGCAGTTCTTC
few | TRBJ2-1 | - | TRBV29-1 | CSVDQNEQFF | TGCAGCGTTGACCAGAATGAGCAGTTCTTC
few | TRBJ1-5 | - | TRBV7-2 | CASSSDTNNQPQHF | TGTGCCAGCAGCTCCGACACGAACAATCAGCCCCAGCATTTT
few | TRBJ1-1 | TRBD1 | TRBV6-5 | CASSYRDRNTEAFF | TGTGCCAGCAGTTACCGGGACAGAAACACTGAAGCTTTCTTT
few | TRBJ1-1 | - | TRBV7-3 | CASSWGGGTEAFF | TGTGCCAGCAGCTGGGGGGGTGGCACTGAAGCTTTCTTT
- | TRBJ1-4 | TRBD1 | TRBV5-8 | CASSLVRDRGTLNEKLFF | TGTGCCAGCAGCCTCGTTCGGGACAGGGGGACCCTCAATGAAAAACTGTTTTTT
- | TRBJ1-4 | TRBD1 | TRBV28 | CASIQGTVGEKLFF | TGTGCCAGCATCCAAGGGACAGTTGGGGAAAAACTGTTTTTT
- | TRBJ1-6 | - | TRBV4-1 | CASSEEAFYNSPLHF | TGCGCCAGCAGCGAAGAGGCCTTCTATAATTCACCCCTCCACTTT
- | TRBJ2-1 | - | TRBV5-4 | CASSLEHNEQFF | TGTGCCAGCAGCTTGGAGCACAATGAGCAGTTCTTC
- | TRBJ1-6 | - | TRBV30 | CAWSVPGRPIRGPLHF | TGTGCCTGGAGTGTACCAGGACGGCCAATTCGGGGGCCCCTCCACTTT
- | TRBJ2-2 | TRBD1 | TRBV5-1 | CASSLARQGRNTGELFF | TGCGCCAGCAGCTTGGCGAGACAGGGCCGGAACACCGGGGAGTTGTTTTTT
few | TRBJ2-7 | TRBD2 | TRBV4-3 | CASSQGASGYSYEQYF | TGCGCCAGCAGCCAAGGGGCTAGCGGGTACTCCTACGAGCAGTACTTC
few | TRBJ2-3 | TRBD1 | TRBV29-1 | CSVDGQGMDTQYF | TGCAGCGTTGATGGACAGGGAATGGATACGCAGTATTTT
- | TRBJ2-7 | - | TRBV6-1 | CASSAAGSSYEQYF | TGTGCCAGCAGTGCGGCGGGGAGCTCCTACGAGCAGTACTTC
few | TRBJ2-5 | TRBD2 | TRBV19 | CASSIPGLAVEETQYF | TGTGCCAGTAGTATACCGGGACTAGCGGTGGAAGAGACCCAGTACTTC
- | TRBJ2-1 | TRBD2 | TRBV6-4 | CASSLRAGGNEQFF | TGTGCCAGCAGTCTCAGAGCGGGGGGCAATGAGCAGTTCTTC
- | TRBJ2-7 | - | TRBV2 | CASSHRVGEQYF | TGTGCCAGCAGCCACAGGGTAGGCGAGCAGTACTTC
few | TRBJ2-7 | TRBD2 | TRBV5-1 | CASSNGNSGGYYEQYF | TGCGCCAGCAGCAATGGCAATAGCGGGGGTTACTACGAGCAGTACTTC
- | TRBJ1-5 | - | TRBV6-6 | CASTPDSNQPQHF | TGTGCCAGCACCCCCGACAGTAATCAGCCCCAGCATTTT
few | TRBJ1-6 | TRBD1 | TRBV7-2 | CASSDHRGSPLHF | TGTGCCAGCAGCGACCACAGGGGATCACCCCTCCACTTT
few | TRBJ2-7 | - | TRBV7-6 | CASSVRGGEQYF | TGTGCCAGCAGCGTAAGGGGGGGCGAGCAGTACTTC
- | TRBJ2-1 | - | TRBV19 | CASRRENSYNEQFF | TGTGCCAGTAGAAGGGAGAACTCCTACAATGAGCAGTTCTTC
- | TRBJ1-1 | - | TRBV6-1 | CASGLGRGAFF | TGTGCCAGCGGGCTTGGCAGGGGAGCTTTCTTT
few | TRBJ1-5 | - | TRBV7-9 | CASSLGQDQPQHF | TGTGCCAGCAGCTTAGGACAGGATCAGCCCCAGCATTTT
- | TRBJ2-7 | TRBD2 | TRBV29-1 | CSAIRTSGFSYEQYF | TGCAGCGCCATAAGGACTAGCGGGTTCTCCTACGAGCAGTACTTC
- | TRBJ2-7 | - | TRBV7-9 | CASSSQGNEQYF | TGTGCCAGCAGCTCGCAGGGGAACGAGCAGTACTTC
- | TRBJ2-6 | TRBD1 | TRBV6-1 | CASAQGSSGANVLTF | TGTGCCAGTGCACAGGGGAGCTCTGGGGCCAACGTCCTGACTTTC
- | TRBJ2-3 | TRBD2 | TRBV7-2 | CASRLAGADTQYF | TGTGCCAGCAGGCTAGCGGGAGCAGATACGCAGTATTTT
few | TRBJ2-5 | TRBD1 | TRBV4-3 | CASSQDRGRLEQYF | TGCGCCAGCAGCCAGGACAGGGGTCGTTTGGAGCAGTACTTC
- | TRBJ2-2 | TRBD1 | TRBV28 | CASSPLLTGGVSGELFF | TGTGCCAGCAGTCCCCTCCTGACAGGGGGCGTATCGGGGGAGCTGTTTTTT
few | TRBJ1-2 | TRBD1 | TRBV7-8 | CASSRTGQVHGYTF | TGTGCCAGCAGTCGTACGGGACAGGTCCATGGCTACACCTTC